There are a few counts of the clone carrying this T cell receptor beta chain. The sample comes from a study of cytotoxic CD8 clonotypes in ibrutinib-treated CLL. Germline V gene sequence: CDR1 SQVTM, CDR2 ANQGSEA. The CDR3 length is 13 residues. The V gene lost 7 bases and the J gene lost 4 bases, with 16 bases spanning the gap. Only in-frame clones appear in the TCRdb table, and some are missing; sequencing was by immunoSEQ multiplex PCR. The table has fewer than 400,000 clones, roughly 71% seen once. The J gene is TRBJ1-2, the V gene TRBV29-1, with D possibly TRBD1 on 5 matching bases. The sequence was obtained from a human donor with chronic lymphocytic leukemia. The material sequenced was PBMCs, taken after 36 months of ibrutinib treatment. DNA for the CDR3: TGCAGCGCGGAACAGAGACAGACCTATGGCTACACCTTC. Protein product: CSAEQRQTYGYTF.